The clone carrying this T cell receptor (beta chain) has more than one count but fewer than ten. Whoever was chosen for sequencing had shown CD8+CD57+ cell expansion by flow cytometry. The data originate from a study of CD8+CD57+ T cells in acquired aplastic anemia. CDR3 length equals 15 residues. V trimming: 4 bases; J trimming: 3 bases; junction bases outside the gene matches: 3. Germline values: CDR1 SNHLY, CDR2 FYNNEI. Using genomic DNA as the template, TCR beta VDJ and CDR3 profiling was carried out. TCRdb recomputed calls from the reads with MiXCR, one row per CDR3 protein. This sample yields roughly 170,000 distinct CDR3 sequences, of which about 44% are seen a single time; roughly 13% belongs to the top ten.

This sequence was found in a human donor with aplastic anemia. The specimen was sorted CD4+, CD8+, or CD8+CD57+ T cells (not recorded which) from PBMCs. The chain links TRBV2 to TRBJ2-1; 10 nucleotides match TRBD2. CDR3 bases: TGTGCCAGCAGTGGTAGCGGGGGGTACTACAATGAGCAGTTCTTC. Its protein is CASSGSGGYYNEQFF.